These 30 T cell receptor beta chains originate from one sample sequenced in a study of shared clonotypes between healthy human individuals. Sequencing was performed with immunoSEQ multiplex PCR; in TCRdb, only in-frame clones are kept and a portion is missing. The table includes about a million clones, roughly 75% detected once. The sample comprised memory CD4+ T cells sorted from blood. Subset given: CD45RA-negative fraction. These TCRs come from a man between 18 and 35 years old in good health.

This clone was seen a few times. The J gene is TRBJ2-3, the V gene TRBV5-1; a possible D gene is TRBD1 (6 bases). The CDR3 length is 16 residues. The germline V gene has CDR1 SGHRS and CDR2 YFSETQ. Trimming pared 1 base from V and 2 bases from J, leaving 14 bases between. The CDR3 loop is CASSLSLGGATDTQYF. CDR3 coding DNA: TGCGCCAGCAGCTTGTCGCTAGGGGGAGCCACAGATACGCAGTATTTT.

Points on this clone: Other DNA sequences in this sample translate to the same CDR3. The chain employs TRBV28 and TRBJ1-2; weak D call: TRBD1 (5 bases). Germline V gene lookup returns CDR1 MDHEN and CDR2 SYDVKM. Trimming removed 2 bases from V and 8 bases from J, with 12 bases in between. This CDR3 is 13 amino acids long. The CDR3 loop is CASSLTGARGYTF. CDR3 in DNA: TGTGCCAGCAGTTTAACAGGAGCTCGGGGCTACACCTTC.

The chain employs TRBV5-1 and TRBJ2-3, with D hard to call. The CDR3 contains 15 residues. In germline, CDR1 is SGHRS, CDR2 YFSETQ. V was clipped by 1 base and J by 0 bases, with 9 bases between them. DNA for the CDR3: TGCGCCAGCAGCTTGTCGATAGGTAGCACAGATACGCAGTATTTT. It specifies CASSLSIGSTDTQYF. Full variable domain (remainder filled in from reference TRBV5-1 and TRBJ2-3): KAGVTQTPRYLIKTRGQQVTLSCSPISGHRSVSWYQQTPGQGLQFLFEYFSETQRNKGNFPGRFSGRQFSNSRSEMNVSTLELGDSALYLCASSLSIGSTDTQYFGPGTRLTVL.

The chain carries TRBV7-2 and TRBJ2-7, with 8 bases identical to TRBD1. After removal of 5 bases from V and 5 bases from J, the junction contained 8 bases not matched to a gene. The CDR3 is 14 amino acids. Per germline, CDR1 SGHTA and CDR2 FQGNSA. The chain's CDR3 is CASSPRQGLNEQYF. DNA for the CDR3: TGTGCCAGCAGCCCCAGACAGGGGCTTAACGAGCAGTACTTC. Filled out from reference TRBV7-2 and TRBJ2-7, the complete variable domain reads GAGVSQSPSNKVTEKGKDVELRCDPISGHTALYWYRQSLGQGLEFLIYFQGNSAPDKSGLPSDRFSAERTGGSVSTLTIQRTQQEDSAVYLCASSPRQGLNEQYFGPGTRLTVT.

CDR3 bases: TGTGCCAGCAGCTTAGAAAGGCAGGGCGGGACGAACACCGGGGAGCTGTTTTTT. Protein: CASSLERQGGTNTGELFF. This chain uses TRBV7-9 with TRBJ2-2, with D possibly being TRBD2 (6 bases). Germline V CDR1 and CDR2: SEHNR, FQNEAQ (reference sequence). V was trimmed by 1 base and J by 0 bases, leaving 15 bases between them. CDR3 length equals 18 residues.

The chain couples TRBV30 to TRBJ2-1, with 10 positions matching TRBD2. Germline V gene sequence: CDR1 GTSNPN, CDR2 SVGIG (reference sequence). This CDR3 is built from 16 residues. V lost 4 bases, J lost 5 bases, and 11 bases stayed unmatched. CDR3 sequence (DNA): TGTGCCTGGATGCGACTAGCGGGCCTTCGCGACAATGAGCAGTTCTTC. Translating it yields CAWMRLAGLRDNEQFF. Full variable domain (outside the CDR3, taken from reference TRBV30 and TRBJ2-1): SQTIHQWPATLVQPVGSPLSLECTVEGTSNPNLYWYRQAAGRGLQLLFYSVGIGQISSEVPQNLSASRPQDRQFILSSKKLLLSDSGFYLCAWMRLAGLRDNEQFFGPGTRLTVL.

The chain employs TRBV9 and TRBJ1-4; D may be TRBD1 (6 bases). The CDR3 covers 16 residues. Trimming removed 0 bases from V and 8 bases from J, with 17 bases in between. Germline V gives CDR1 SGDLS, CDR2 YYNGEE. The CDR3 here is CASSVAVGGRGEKLFF. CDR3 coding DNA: TGTGCCAGCAGCGTAGCCGTCGGGGGGCGAGGGGAAAAACTGTTTTTT.

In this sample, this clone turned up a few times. CDR3 sequence: CASSLTREVNSPLHF. As DNA, the CDR3 is TGTGCCAGCAGCTTAACCAGGGAGGTAAATTCACCCCTCCACTTT. V gene TRBV11-2 combines with J gene TRBJ1-6; possible D gene TRBD1, 5 bases. Germline CDR1 is SGHAT and CDR2 is FQNNGV. The CDR3 extends over 15 amino acids. Trimming cost V 2 bases and J 7 bases, with 12 bases left between them.

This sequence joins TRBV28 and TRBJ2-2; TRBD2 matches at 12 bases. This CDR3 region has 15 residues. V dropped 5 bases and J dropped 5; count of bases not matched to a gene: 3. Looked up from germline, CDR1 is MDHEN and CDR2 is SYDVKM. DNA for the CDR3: TGTGCCAGCAGTGTAGGACTAGCGGGGACCGGGGAGCTGTTTTTT. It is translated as CASSVGLAGTGELFF.

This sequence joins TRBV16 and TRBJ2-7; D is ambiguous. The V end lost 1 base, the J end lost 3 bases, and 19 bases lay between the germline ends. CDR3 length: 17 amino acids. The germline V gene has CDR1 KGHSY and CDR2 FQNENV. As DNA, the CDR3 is TGTGCCAGCAGCCAATGGGATCGGCAGACCTTTCTCTACGAGCAGTACTTC. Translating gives CASSQWDRQTFLYEQYF.

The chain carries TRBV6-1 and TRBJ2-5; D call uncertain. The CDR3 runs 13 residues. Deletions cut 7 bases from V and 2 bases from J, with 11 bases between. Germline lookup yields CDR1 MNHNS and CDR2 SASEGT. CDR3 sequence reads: CASMLTLQETQYF. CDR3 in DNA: TGTGCCAGCATGCTGACTCTTCAAGAGACCCAGTACTTC.

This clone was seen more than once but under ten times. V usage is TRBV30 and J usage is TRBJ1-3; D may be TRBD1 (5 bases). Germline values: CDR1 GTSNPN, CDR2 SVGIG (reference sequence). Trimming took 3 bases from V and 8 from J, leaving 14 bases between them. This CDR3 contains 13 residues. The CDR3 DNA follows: TGTGCCTGGAGCGGGGGAAGCAGCTACACCATATATTTT. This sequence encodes CAWSGGSSYTIYF.

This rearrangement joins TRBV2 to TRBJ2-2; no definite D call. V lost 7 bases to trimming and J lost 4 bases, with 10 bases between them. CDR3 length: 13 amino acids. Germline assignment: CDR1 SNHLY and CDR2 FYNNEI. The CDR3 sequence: CASTLGRTGELFF. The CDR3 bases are TGTGCCAGCACCCTAGGACGCACCGGGGAGCTGTTTTTT.

The CDR3 sequence: CAITQAVPTGELFF. The CDR3 DNA follows: TGTGCCATCACCCAGGCAGTCCCTACCGGGGAGCTGTTTTTT. The chain is built from TRBV10-3 and TRBJ2-2, with unresolved D. Germline loops: CDR1 ENHRY, CDR2 SYGVKD. The CDR3 consists of 14 residues. With 7 bases removed from V and 5 bases from J, the gap between germline ends came to 14 bases.

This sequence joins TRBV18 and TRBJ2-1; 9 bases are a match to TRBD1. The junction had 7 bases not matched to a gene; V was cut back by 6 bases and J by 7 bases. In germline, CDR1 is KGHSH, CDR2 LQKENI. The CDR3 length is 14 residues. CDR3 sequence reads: CASSQGQGRNEQFF. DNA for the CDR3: TGTGCCAGCTCCCAAGGACAGGGGAGAAATGAGCAGTTCTTC.

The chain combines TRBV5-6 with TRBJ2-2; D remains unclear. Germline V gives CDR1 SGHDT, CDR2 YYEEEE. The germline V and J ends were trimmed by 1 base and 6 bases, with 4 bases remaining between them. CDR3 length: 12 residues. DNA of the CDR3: TGTGCCAGCAGCTTGTGGTCCGGGGAGCTGTTTTTT. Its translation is CASSLWSGELFF. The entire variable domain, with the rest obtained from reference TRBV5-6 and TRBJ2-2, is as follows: DAGVTQSPTHLIKTRGQQVTLRCSPKSGHDTVSWYQQALGQGPQFIFQYYEEEERQRGNFPDRFSGHQFPNYSSELNVNALLLGDSALYLCASSLWSGELFFGEGSRLTVL.

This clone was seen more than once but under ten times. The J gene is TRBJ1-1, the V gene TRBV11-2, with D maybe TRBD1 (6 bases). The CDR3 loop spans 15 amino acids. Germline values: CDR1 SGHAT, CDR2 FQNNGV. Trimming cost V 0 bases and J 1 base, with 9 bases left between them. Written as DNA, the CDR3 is TGTGCCAGCAGCTTAGATGACAGGCCGAACACTGAAGCTTTCTTT. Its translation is CASSLDDRPNTEAFF.

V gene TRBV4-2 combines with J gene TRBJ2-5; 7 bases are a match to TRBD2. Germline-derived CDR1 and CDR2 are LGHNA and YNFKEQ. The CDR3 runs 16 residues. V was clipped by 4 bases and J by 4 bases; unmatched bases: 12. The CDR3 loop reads CASSRIAGHSGETQYF. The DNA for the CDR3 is TGTGCCAGCAGCCGAATAGCGGGCCATAGTGGAGAGACCCAGTACTTC.

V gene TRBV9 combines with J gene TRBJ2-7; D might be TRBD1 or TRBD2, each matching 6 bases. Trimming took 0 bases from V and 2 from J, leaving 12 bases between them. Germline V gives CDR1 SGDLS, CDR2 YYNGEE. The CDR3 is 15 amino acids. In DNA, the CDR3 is TGTGCCAGCAGCGTAGACGGGGGCAGAACCTACGAGCAGTACTTC. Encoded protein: CASSVDGGRTYEQYF. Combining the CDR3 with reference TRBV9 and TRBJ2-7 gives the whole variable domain DSGVTQTPKHLITATGQRVTLRCSPRSGDLSVYWYQQSLDQGLQFLIQYYNGEERAKGNILERFSAQQFPDLHSELNLSSLELGDSALYFCASSVDGGRTYEQYFGPGTRLTVT.

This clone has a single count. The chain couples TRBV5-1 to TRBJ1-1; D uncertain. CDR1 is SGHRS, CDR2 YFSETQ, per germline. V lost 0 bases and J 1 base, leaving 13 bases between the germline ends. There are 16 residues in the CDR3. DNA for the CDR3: TGCGCCAGCAGCTTGGCCGCCCCTGCGGGGAACACTGAAGCTTTCTTT. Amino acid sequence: CASSLAAPAGNTEAFF. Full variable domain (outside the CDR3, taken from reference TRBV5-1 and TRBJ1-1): KAGVTQTPRYLIKTRGQQVTLSCSPISGHRSVSWYQQTPGQGLQFLFEYFSETQRNKGNFPGRFSGRQFSNSRSEMNVSTLELGDSALYLCASSLAAPAGNTEAFFGQGTRLTVV.

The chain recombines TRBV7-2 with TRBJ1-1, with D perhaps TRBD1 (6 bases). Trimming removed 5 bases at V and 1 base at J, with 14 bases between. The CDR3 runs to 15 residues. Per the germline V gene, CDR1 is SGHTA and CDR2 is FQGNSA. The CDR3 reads CASSRGGGENTEAFF. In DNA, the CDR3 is TGTGCCAGCAGCAGAGGGGGGGGAGAGAACACTGAAGCTTTCTTT.

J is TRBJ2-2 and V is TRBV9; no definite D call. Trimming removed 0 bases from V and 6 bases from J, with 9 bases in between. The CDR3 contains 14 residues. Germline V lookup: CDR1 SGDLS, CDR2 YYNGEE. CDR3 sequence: CASSVGVEAGELFF. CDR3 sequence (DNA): TGTGCCAGCAGCGTAGGAGTAGAAGCCGGGGAGCTGTTTTTT. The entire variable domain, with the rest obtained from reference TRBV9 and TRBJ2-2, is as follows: DSGVTQTPKHLITATGQRVTLRCSPRSGDLSVYWYQQSLDQGLQFLIQYYNGEERAKGNILERFSAQQFPDLHSELNLSSLELGDSALYFCASSVGVEAGELFFGEGSRLTVL.

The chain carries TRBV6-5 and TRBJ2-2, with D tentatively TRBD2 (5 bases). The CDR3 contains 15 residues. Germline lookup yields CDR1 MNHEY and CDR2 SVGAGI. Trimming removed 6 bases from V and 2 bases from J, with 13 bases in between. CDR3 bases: TGTGCCAGCAGATTGGGAGCGGAAAACACCGGGGAGCTGTTTTTT. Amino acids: CASRLGAENTGELFF.

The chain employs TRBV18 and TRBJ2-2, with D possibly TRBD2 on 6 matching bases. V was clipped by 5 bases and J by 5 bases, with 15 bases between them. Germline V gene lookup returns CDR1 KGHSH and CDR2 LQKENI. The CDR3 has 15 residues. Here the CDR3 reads CASSYGGKVTGELFF. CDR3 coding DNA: TGTGCCAGCTCATATGGAGGGAAGGTGACCGGGGAGCTGTTTTTT.

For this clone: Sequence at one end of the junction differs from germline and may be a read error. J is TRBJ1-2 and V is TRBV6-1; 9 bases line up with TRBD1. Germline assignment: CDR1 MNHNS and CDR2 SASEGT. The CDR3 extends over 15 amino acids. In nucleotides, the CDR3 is TGTGCCAGCACTGAAGGGACAGGGAGCCCCTATGGCTACACCTTC. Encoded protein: CASTEGTGSPYGYTF.

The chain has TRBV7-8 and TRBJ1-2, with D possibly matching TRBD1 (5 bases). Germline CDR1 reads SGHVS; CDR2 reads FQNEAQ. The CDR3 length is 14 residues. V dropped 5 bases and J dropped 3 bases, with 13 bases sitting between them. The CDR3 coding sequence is TGTGCCAGCAGCCCCTTCCAGGGTGACTATGGCTACACCTTC. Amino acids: CASSPFQGDYGYTF.

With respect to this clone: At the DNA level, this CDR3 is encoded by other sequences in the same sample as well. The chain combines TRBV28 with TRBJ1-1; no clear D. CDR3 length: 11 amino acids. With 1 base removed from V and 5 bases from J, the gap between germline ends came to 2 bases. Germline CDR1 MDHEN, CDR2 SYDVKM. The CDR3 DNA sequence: TGTGCCAGCAGTTTATCGACTGAAGCTTTCTTT. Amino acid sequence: CASSLSTEAFF.

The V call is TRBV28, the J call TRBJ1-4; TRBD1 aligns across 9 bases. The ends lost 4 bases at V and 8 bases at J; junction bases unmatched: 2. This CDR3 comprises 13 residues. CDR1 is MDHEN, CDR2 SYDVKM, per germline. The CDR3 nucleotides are TGTGCCAGCAGTTGGACAGGGGCCGAAAAACTGTTTTTT. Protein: CASSWTGAEKLFF.

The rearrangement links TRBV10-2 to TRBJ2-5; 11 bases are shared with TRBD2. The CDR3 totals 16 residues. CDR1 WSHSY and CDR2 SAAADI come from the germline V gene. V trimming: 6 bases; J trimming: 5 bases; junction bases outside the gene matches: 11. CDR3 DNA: TGCGCCAGCAGAAGGATAGCGGGAGGGCCCATTGAGACCCAGTACTTC. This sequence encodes CASRRIAGGPIETQYF.

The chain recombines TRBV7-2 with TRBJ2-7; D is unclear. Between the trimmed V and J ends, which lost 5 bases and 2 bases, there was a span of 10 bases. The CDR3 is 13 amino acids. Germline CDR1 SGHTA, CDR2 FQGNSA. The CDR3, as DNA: TGTGCCAGCAGCGCCCAGAAGCCCTACGAGCAGTACTTC. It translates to CASSAQKPYEQYF.